One sample yielded the 30 T cell receptor beta chains listed below, sequenced in a study of shared clonotypes between healthy human individuals. Profiled with immunoSEQ multiplex PCR; TCRdb holds only in-frame clones, not every one. The sample shows about 1.1 million clones, around 82% of them seen only once. Sequencing input: memory CD4+ T cells from PBMCs. The subset denotes: CD45RA-negative fraction. All receptors come from a young man in good health. Some clones in this sample may be carry-over from other donors' samples.

This clone came up once. The V gene is TRBV11-2, the J gene TRBJ1-1; 10 bases agree with TRBD1. The V gene's germline CDR1 is SGHAT and CDR2 FQNNGV. This CDR3 comprises 16 residues. The V segment lost 5 bases and the J segment 5 bases; nucleotides outside the gene matches: 11. CDR3 in amino acids: CASSGRQGAKYTEAFF. The CDR3 bases are TGTGCCAGCAGCGGGCGACAGGGGGCAAAGTATACTGAAGCTTTCTTT.

The chain links TRBV4-2 to TRBJ2-7; 9 bases are shared with TRBD2. Trimming took 4 bases from V and 4 from J; bases not matched to a gene: 5. CDR1 and CDR2 (germline): LGHNA, YNFKEQ. The CDR3 length is 14 residues. The CDR3 DNA reads as TGTGCCAGCAGCCGTAGCGGGAGTCAGTACGAGCAGTACTTC. Its protein is CASSRSGSQYEQYF.

This chain links TRBV27 with TRBJ2-5; D call uncertain. This CDR3 comprises 15 residues. Germline V lookup: CDR1 MNHEY, CDR2 SMNVEV (reference sequence). Deletions cut 3 bases from V and 0 bases from J, with 11 bases between. The CDR3 DNA is TGTGCCAGCAGTTTCCTCGGCCAGAACCAAGAGACCCAGTACTTC. Protein product: CASSFLGQNQETQYF.

The chain is built from TRBV7-2 and TRBJ1-2; TRBD1 matches at 10 bases. Germline assignment: CDR1 SGHTA and CDR2 FQGNSA. Unmatched junction bases numbered 12, after V lost 5 bases and J lost 9 bases. The CDR3 spans 15 residues. CDR3 coding DNA: TGTGCCAGCAGCCCTTCCCCGGGACAGGGGATTAGCTACACCTTC. Its protein product is CASSPSPGQGISYTF.

The genes are TRBV2 and TRBJ2-7; 9 bases are shared with TRBD1. CDR3 length: 13 residues. Germline values: CDR1 SNHLY, CDR2 FYNNEI. J lost 4 bases, V lost 5 bases, and 3 bases had no gene match. Here the CDR3 DNA reads TGTGCCAGCAGTACAGGACAGGGGTACGAGCAGTACTTC. Its translation: CASSTGQGYEQYF.

A remark on this clone: The sample holds other DNA sequences that translate to the same CDR3. The V and J genes are TRBV5-4 and TRBJ2-2; TRBD1 matches at 7 bases. The CDR3 has 15 amino acids. The V and J ends lost 0 bases and 2 bases, in that order; junction bases with no gene match: 1. From germline, CDR1 is SGHNT and CDR2 YYREEE (reference sequence). The CDR3 spells CASSLGQGNTGELFF. The DNA of the CDR3 is TGTGCCAGCAGCTTGGGACAGGGTAACACCGGGGAGCTGTTTTTT.

This clone was counted only a few times. The rearrangement links TRBV4-1 to TRBJ1-2; tentative D call: TRBD1 (5 bases). This CDR3 is built from 14 residues. Between the trimmed V and J ends, which lost 4 bases and 13 bases, there was a span of 22 bases. From germline, CDR1 is MGHRA and CDR2 YSYEKL. The chain's CDR3 is CASSPLGTEQKATF. In nucleotides, the CDR3 is TGCGCCAGCAGCCCCCTCGGGACGGAGCAAAAGGCCACCTTC.

The V call is TRBV10-1, the J call TRBJ2-2; unclear D gene. The germline V and J ends were trimmed by 6 bases and 2 bases, with 4 bases remaining between them. This CDR3 has 12 residues. Germline lookup yields CDR1 WNHNN and CDR2 SYGVQD (reference sequence). The CDR3 coding sequence is TGCGCCAGCAGAACTAACACCGGGGAGCTGTTTTTT. This encodes CASRTNTGELFF.

The chain couples TRBV4-2 to TRBJ2-3; 8 nucleotides agree with TRBD1. J lost 4 bases, V lost 5 bases, and 11 bases had no gene match. CDR1 is LGHNA and CDR2 is YNFKEQ in the germline V gene. This CDR3 comprises 16 residues. The CDR3 bases are TGTGCCAGCAGCTCCCCCTCGTTCAGGGGGCCAGATACGCAGTATTTT. Its protein product is CASSSPSFRGPDTQYF.

This clone was seen a handful of times. This rearrangement joins TRBV20-1 to TRBJ2-2, with D perhaps TRBD1 (6 bases). This CDR3 spans 11 amino acids. The germline V gene encodes CDR1 DFQATT and CDR2 SNEGSKA (reference sequence). This chain's CDR3 is CRAGAAGELFF. CDR3 DNA sequence: TGCAGGGCAGGGGCCGCCGGGGAGCTGTTTTTT.

The chain recombines TRBV4-3 with TRBJ2-1; D tentatively reads TRBD1 or TRBD2 (5 bases each). This CDR3 comprises 15 residues. Germline CDR1 LGHNA, CDR2 YSLEER. Trimming removed 0 bases from V and 3 bases from J, with 9 bases in between. In nucleotides, the CDR3 is TGCGCCAGCAGCCAAGATGGGGGTCTCTACAATGAGCAGTTCTTC. Protein sequence: CASSQDGGLYNEQFF.

This clone has a count of ten or more. Other DNA sequences in the sample encode the same CDR3. This sequence joins TRBV7-6 and TRBJ1-2; no clear D gene. This CDR3 has 13 residues. Germline CDR1 is SGHVS and CDR2 is FNYEAQ. Trimming removed 1 base from V and 3 bases from J, with 6 bases in between. The CDR3 nucleotides are TGTGCCAGCAGCTTAGGTGGGGACTATGGCTACACCTTC. The encoded protein is CASSLGGDYGYTF.

The chain has TRBV5-5 and TRBJ2-3; D call uncertain. This CDR3 has 13 amino acids. Germline loops: CDR1 SGHKS, CDR2 YYEKEE (reference sequence). With 0 bases removed from V and 4 bases from J, the gap between germline ends came to 6 bases. This chain's CDR3 is CASSLGRPDTQYF. The CDR3 nucleotides read TGTGCCAGCAGCTTGGGCCGACCAGATACGCAGTATTTT.

The rearrangement links TRBV2 to TRBJ2-2; 7 bases align to TRBD2. CDR3 length equals 15 residues. The trim removed 8 bases at V and 4 bases at J, leaving 10 bases unmatched. Germline V gene data show CDR1 as SNHLY and CDR2 as FYNNEI. The CDR3 DNA is TGTGCCAGCCATCGATCCGGGAGGAGCACCGGGGAGCTGTTTTTT. Amino acids: CASHRSGRSTGELFF.

Only a few counts were recorded for this clone. The J gene is TRBJ1-1, the V gene TRBV10-3; D might be TRBD1 (5 bases). Trimming left V 3 bases short and J 2 bases short, with 19 bases between. Germline V lookup: CDR1 ENHRY, CDR2 SYGVKD. The length of the CDR3 is 17 residues. CDR3 coding DNA: TGTGCCATCAGTGAATTTCTTCAGGGATGGCCCAACACTGAAGCTTTCTTT. This codes for CAISEFLQGWPNTEAFF.

Only a few counts were recorded for this clone. The genes are TRBV19 and TRBJ2-3; D unclear. The length of the CDR3 is 15 residues. V was clipped by 3 bases and J by 4 bases, with 14 bases between them. Germline V CDR1 and CDR2: LNHDA, SQIVND (reference sequence). CDR3 sequence: CASSIGGLSADTQYF. Written as DNA, the CDR3 is TGTGCCAGTAGTATCGGTGGTCTATCTGCAGATACGCAGTATTTT.

In regard to this clone: Other DNA sequences from this sample encode an identical CDR3 as well. V gene TRBV9 combines with J gene TRBJ2-7; no definite D call. There are 15 residues in the CDR3. Between the trimmed V and J ends, which lost 0 bases and 2 bases, there was a span of 12 bases. The germline V gene encodes CDR1 SGDLS and CDR2 YYNGEE. DNA of the CDR3: TGTGCCAGCAGCGTAGGTACCGGCATAACCTACGAGCAGTACTTC. Its translation is CASSVGTGITYEQYF.

The chain joins TRBV19 to TRBJ2-5, with D possibly TRBD2 on 5 matching bases. The CDR3 runs to 14 residues. V lost 2 bases and J 4 bases, leaving 11 bases between the germline ends. Germline CDR1 LNHDA, CDR2 SQIVND (reference sequence). CDR3 amino acids: CASSIRGKAETQYF. CDR3 sequence (DNA): TGTGCCAGTAGTATACGAGGGAAGGCAGAGACCCAGTACTTC.

This clone was recorded a few times. The chain employs TRBV27 and TRBJ1-1; 8 bases map to TRBD1. V dropped 3 bases and J dropped 3; count of bases not matched to a gene: 9. The CDR3 has 16 residues. Germline V CDR1 and CDR2: MNHEY, SMNVEV (reference sequence). The CDR3 region is CASSFPLYRGDTEAFF. CDR3 bases: TGTGCCAGCAGTTTCCCCCTCTACAGGGGGGACACTGAAGCTTTCTTT.

The chain employs TRBV18 and TRBJ2-7, with 8 bases lining up with TRBD2. The trim removed 6 bases at V and 5 bases at J, leaving 9 bases unmatched. The V gene's germline CDR1 is KGHSH and CDR2 LQKENI. This CDR3 region has 14 residues. As DNA, the CDR3 is TGTGCCAGCTCCCCGGGGGGGGCCACGAACGAGCAGTACTTC. Translation gives CASSPGGATNEQYF.

The chain carries TRBV7-9 and TRBJ1-4, with 7 bases lining up with TRBD1. Germline assignment: CDR1 SEHNR and CDR2 FQNEAQ (reference sequence). This CDR3 comprises 15 residues. With 5 bases clipped from V and 5 bases from J, the junction kept 8 bases outside the gene matches. CDR3 sequence: CASSATGAGNEKLFF. The DNA of the CDR3 is TGTGCCAGCAGCGCTACAGGGGCGGGAAATGAAAAACTGTTTTTT.

V usage is TRBV5-5 and J usage is TRBJ1-1; D ambiguous. CDR1 is SGHKS and CDR2 is YYEKEE in the germline V gene (reference sequence). Trimming took 0 bases from V and 3 from J, leaving 6 bases between them. This CDR3 has 13 amino acids. The chain's CDR3 is CASSLERDTEAFF. The CDR3 DNA follows: TGTGCCAGCAGCTTGGAAAGGGACACTGAAGCTTTCTTT.

This clone was recorded many times. In nucleotides, the CDR3 is TGTGCCAGCAGCCAAGATCGGGACAGGGGGTACGAGCAGTACTTC. Its protein is CASSQDRDRGYEQYF. The V call is TRBV4-2, the J call TRBJ2-7, with 11 nucleotides matching TRBD1. The CDR3 has 15 residues. The germline CDR1 and CDR2 sequences are LGHNA and YNFKEQ. V dropped 0 bases and J dropped 4; count of bases not matched to a gene: 2.

This rearrangement joins TRBV19 to TRBJ2-1, with 10 bases identical to TRBD2. There are 17 residues in the CDR3. Germline assignment: CDR1 LNHDA and CDR2 SQIVND (reference sequence). V lost 7 bases to trimming and J lost 1 base; unmatched junction nucleotides: 10. DNA of the CDR3: TGTGCCAGTACTGCTAGCGGGAGATACGTATCCTACAATGAGCAGTTCTTC. It translates to CASTASGRYVSYNEQFF.

Only a few counts were recorded for this clone. V gene TRBV4-2 combines with J gene TRBJ1-2, with 7 bases identical to TRBD1. The CDR3 length is 15 residues. CDR1 is LGHNA, CDR2 YNFKEQ, per germline. V gave up 0 bases and J gave up 6 bases; unmatched junction bases: 7. CDR3 amino acids: CASSQERAGGNGYTF. CDR3 nucleotide sequence: TGTGCCAGCAGCCAAGAAAGGGCAGGGGGGAATGGCTACACCTTC.

This clone turned up a few times. The J gene is TRBJ1-5, the V gene TRBV6-6, with TRBD1 identical over 7 bases. The CDR3 is 14 residues long. V gave up 2 bases and J gave up 7 bases; unmatched junction bases: 5. Germline values: CDR1 MNHNY, CDR2 SVGAGI (reference sequence). CDR3 DNA: TGTGCCAGCAGTTACCAAGACAGGGTGCAGCCCCAGCATTTT. Its protein is CASSYQDRVQPQHF.

The rearrangement joins TRBV2 to TRBJ2-1; 11 bases map to TRBD2. The CDR3 has 16 amino acids. CDR1 and CDR2 (germline): SNHLY, FYNNEI. The V gene end was trimmed by 5 bases and the J gene end by 7 bases; junction bases not matched to a gene: 10. CDR3 nucleotides: TGTGCCAGCAGTACCGGGCTAGCGGGAGGAGGGAATGAGCAGTTCTTC. Translation: CASSTGLAGGGNEQFF.

In nucleotides, the CDR3 is TGCGCCAGCAGCAAAGGGACAGGGGACACCGGGGAGCTGTTTTTT. Protein sequence: CASSKGTGDTGELFF. The chain carries TRBV5-1 and TRBJ2-2; TRBD1 aligns across 10 bases. The CDR3 has 15 amino acids. CDR1 is SGHRS, CDR2 YFSETQ, per germline. J was trimmed by 3 bases and V by 4 bases; bases with no gene match: 3. The full variable domain, with the rest looked up from reference TRBV5-1 and TRBJ2-2, is KAGVTQTPRYLIKTRGQQVTLSCSPISGHRSVSWYQQTPGQGLQFLFEYFSETQRNKGNFPGRFSGRQFSNSRSEMNVSTLELGDSALYLCASSKGTGDTGELFFGEGSRLTVL.

The rearrangement links TRBV7-9 to TRBJ1-5; TRBD1 matches 8 bases. V was clipped by 5 bases and J by 4 bases; unmatched bases: 1. This CDR3 spans 13 amino acids. Germline V gene lookup returns CDR1 SEHNR and CDR2 FQNEAQ (reference sequence). CDR3 loop: CASSRDRNQPQHF. As DNA, the CDR3 is TGTGCCAGCAGCCGGGACAGGAATCAGCCCCAGCATTTT. Full variable domain (missing parts from reference TRBV7-9 and TRBJ1-5): DTGVSQNPRHKITKRGQNVTFRCDPISEHNRLYWYRQTLGQGPEFLTYFQNEAQLEKSRLLSDRFSAERPKGSFSTLEIQRTEQGDSAMYLCASSRDRNQPQHFGDGTRLSIL.

CDR3 protein: CASNPGGAGRIYNEQFF. As DNA, the CDR3 is TGTGCCAGCAACCCAGGAGGGGCGGGTAGGATCTACAATGAGCAGTTCTTC. V is TRBV7-2 and J is TRBJ2-1; D is possibly TRBD2 (6 bases). V was cut by 7 bases and J by 3 bases, with 22 bases left in between. The germline CDR1 and CDR2 sequences are SGHTA and FQGNSA. This CDR3 region has 17 residues.